The 2 T cell receptor beta chains in this list originate from one sample, sequenced in a study of CD8 T cells in ankylosing spondylitis. Broader study findings: Within ankylosing spondylitis blood, a TCR beta motif made up of several highly homologous variants appeared to be characteristic.

TCRdb itself ran the 5' RACE reads through MiXCR, one entry per CDR3 protein. The table lists about 330,000 distinct CDR3 sequences, 6.5% to 10% of them singletons. Their specific antigens are unknown. Sample: blood, either unsorted or a sorted T cell fraction (not recorded which). The receptors shown here come from a male donor with ankylosing spondylitis.

The chain carries TRBV7-2 and TRBJ1-2; 7 bases align to TRBD1. CDR3 size: 15 residues. The V and J ends lost 7 bases and 5 bases, in that order; junction bases with no gene match: 13. Looked up from germline, CDR1 is SGHTA and CDR2 is FQGNSA. The CDR3 reads CASTQPGQWIYGYTF. DNA for the CDR3: TGTGCCAGCACTCAACCGGGACAGTGGATATATGGCTACACCTTC.

This clonotype was picked up many times. The genes are TRBV12-3 or TRBV12-4 and TRBJ1-2, with 8 bases aligning to TRBD1. V was clipped by 4 bases and J by 2 bases; unmatched bases: 3. The CDR3 has 14 amino acids. The chain's CDR3 is CASSSYRGNYGYTF. As DNA, the CDR3 is TGTGCCAGCAGTTCATACAGGGGGAACTATGGCTACACCTTC.